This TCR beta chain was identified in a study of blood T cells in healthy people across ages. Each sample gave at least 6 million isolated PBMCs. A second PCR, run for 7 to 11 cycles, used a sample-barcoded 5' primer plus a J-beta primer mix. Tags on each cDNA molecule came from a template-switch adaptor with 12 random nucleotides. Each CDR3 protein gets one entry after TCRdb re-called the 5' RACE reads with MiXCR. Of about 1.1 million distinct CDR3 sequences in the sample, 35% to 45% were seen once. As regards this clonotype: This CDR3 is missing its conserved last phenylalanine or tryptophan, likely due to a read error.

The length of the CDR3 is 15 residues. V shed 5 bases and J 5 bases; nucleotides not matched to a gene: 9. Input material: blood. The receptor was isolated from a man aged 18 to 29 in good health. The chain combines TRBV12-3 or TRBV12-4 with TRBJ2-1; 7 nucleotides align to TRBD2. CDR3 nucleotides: TGTGCCAGCAGTCCCCCGGGGAGGGCCCACAATGAGCAGTTCTCC. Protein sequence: CASSPPGRAHNEQFS.